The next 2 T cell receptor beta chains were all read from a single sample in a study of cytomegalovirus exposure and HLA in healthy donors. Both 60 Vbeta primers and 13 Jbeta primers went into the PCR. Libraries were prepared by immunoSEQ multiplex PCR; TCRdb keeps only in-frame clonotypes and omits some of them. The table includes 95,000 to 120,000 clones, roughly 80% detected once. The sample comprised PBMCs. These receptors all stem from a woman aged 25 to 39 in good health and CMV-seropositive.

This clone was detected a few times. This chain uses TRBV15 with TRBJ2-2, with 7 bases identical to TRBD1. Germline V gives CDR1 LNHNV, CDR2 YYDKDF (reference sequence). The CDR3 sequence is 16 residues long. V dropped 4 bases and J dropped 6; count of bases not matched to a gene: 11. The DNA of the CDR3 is TGTGCCACCAGCAATAAGGTACAGGGGAAGTCCGGGGAGCTGTTTTTT. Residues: CATSNKVQGKSGELFF.

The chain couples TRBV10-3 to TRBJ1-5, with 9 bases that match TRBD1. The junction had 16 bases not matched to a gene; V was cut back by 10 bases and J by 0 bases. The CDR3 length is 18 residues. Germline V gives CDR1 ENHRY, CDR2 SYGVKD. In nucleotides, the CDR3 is TGTGCCACAGGGGGGGCGGGACAGGGATCTTTTAGCAATCAGCCCCAGCATTTT. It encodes CATGGAGQGSFSNQPQHF.